The source of this T cell receptor beta chain is a study of shared clonotypes between healthy human individuals. Sequenced by immunoSEQ multiplex PCR; TCRdb stores in-frame clones only, minus some. The table has 2 million to 3 million clones, 93% seen once; the top ten hold 0.36%. Comment on this clone: Antigen unknown.

Study outcomes and limitations: The authors expected sequencing depth to affect clonotype sharing among donors. Memory subsets generally showed smaller estimated richness than naive subsets did.

Recent vaccinations or acute infections were absent in the healthy HIV-negative adult donors. With 5 bases removed from V and 7 bases from J, the gap between germline ends came to 19 bases. The CDR3 has 15 residues. The germline gives CDR1 SGHTA, CDR2 FQGNSA. The sequence was obtained from a young man in good health. Some clones in this sample may be carry-over from other donors' samples. This sequence joins TRBV7-2 and TRBJ2-3; D possibly corresponds to TRBD2 (5 bases). Source material: naive CD4+ T cells from PBMCs. The subset: CD45RA+ positively selected. The CDR3 region has the DNA TGTGCCAGCAGCCCCACCAGCGGAGGTTCAAATACGCAGTATTTT. Translation gives CASSPTSGGSNTQYF.